These T cell receptor beta chains were read from a single sample in a study of OX40 agonist ivuxolimab in advanced cancers. Data came from immunoSEQ multiplex PCR; TCRdb stores just in-frame clones and leaves some out. The sample lists 55,000 to 75,000 clones; more than 80% were seen once. Sequencing used CD4+ or CD8+ T cells sorted from blood, obtained in a trial of the OX40 agonist ivuxolimab. The receptors were gathered from an adult with an advanced solid tumor such as melanoma, head and neck, liver or kidney cancer. Both conserved end residues are part of each CDR3. Fields, in order: clone size, V gene, CDR3 length, D gene, J gene, CDR3 DNA, CDR3 protein. D genes are given only for firm matches. Only part of the rows carry a size: once, few, many, or a class if the clone is expanded.

>-|TRBV5-1|19|TRBD1|TRBJ1-1
TGCGCCAGCAGCTTACATCCCGGGGGACAGGGGGCTTCGAGGACTGAAGCTTTCTTT
CASSLHPGGQGASRTEAFF
>-|TRBV7-9|14|-|TRBJ2-7
TGTGCCAGCAGCTTACAGGGAATGGGCTACGAGCAGTACTTC
CASSLQGMGYEQYF
>few|TRBV19|14|TRBD1|TRBJ1-2
TGTGCCAGTAGTTCCCGGGACAGTAACTATGGCTACACCTTC
CASSSRDSNYGYTF
>-|TRBV5-1|15|-|TRBJ1-3
TGCGCCAGCAGCTTGGAGGGGAGCTCTGGAAACACCATATATTTT
CASSLEGSSGNTIYF
>-|TRBV18|16|-|TRBJ2-3
TGTGCCAGCTCACCTGATGCCTCGTGGGCCACAGATACGCAGTATTTT
CASSPDASWATDTQYF
>-|TRBV5-8|17|TRBD1|TRBJ2-6
TGTGCCAGCAGCTTTAGGGACAGGCCTTCTGGGGCCAACGTCCTGACTTTC
CASSFRDRPSGANVLTF
>-|TRBV29-1|13|TRBD1|TRBJ1-2
TGCAGCGTCGCCGGCCAGGGGGCGGAAGGCTACACCTTC
CSVAGQGAEGYTF
>-|TRBV2|13|-|TRBJ1-5
TGTGCCAGCACACTTCAAAAGGGTCAGCCCCAGCATTTT
CASTLQKGQPQHF
>-|TRBV7-9|13|-|TRBJ2-7
TGTGCCAGCAGCCTTGGAGAATATGACGAGCAGTACTTC
CASSLGEYDEQYF
>-|TRBV6-6|14|-|TRBJ2-5
TGTGCCAGCAGTTATCAGGCCTGGGGAGAGACCCAGTACTTC
CASSYQAWGETQYF
>-|TRBV5-1|15|TRBD2|TRBJ2-2
TGCGCCAGCAGCCCAGGGACTAGCGGCGGGGGGGAGCTGTTTTTT
CASSPGTSGGGELFF
>-|TRBV5-6|12|-|TRBJ2-3
TGTGCCAGCGGACCTCGGGTGGATACGCAGTATTTT
CASGPRVDTQYF
>-|TRBV5-1|15|TRBD1|TRBJ2-2
TGCGCCAGCAGCTTGGGGGGACAGGGGACCGGGGAGCTGTTTTTT
CASSLGGQGTGELFF
>-|TRBV5-3|16|-|TRBJ1-2
TGTGCCAGAAGCTCAGCCTTCAGGTCCCGGAGCTATGGCTACACCTTC
CARSSAFRSRSYGYTF
>-|TRBV4-2|19|-|TRBJ2-2
TGTGCCAGCAGCCAAGACCAACTTTCAGCGACAGGTGGTACCGGGGAGCTGTTTTTT
CASSQDQLSATGGTGELFF
>-|TRBV28|11|-|TRBJ1-1
TGTGCCAGCAGTTTGCGGATAGTAGCTTTCTTT
CASSLRIVAFF
>-|TRBV4-1|17|-|TRBJ1-1
TGCGCCAGCAGCCAAGATAGGGGACGGAGGACAAGCACTGAAGCTTTCTTT
CASSQDRGRRTSTEAFF
>-|TRBV7-6|16|-|TRBJ2-5
TGTGCCAGCAGCTTCCGGCCGACACCAGGGCGAGAGACCCAGTACTTC
CASSFRPTPGRETQYF
>-|TRBV5-1|16|TRBD2|TRBJ2-1
TGCGCCAGCAGCTTGATAACTAGCGGCCAAGGGAATGAGCAGTTCTTC
CASSLITSGQGNEQFF
>-|TRBV5-1|15|-|TRBJ1-2
TGCGCCAGCAGCTTGGACATCAGACTCGAAAATGGCTACACCTTC
CASSLDIRLENGYTF
>once|TRBV4-1|14|-|TRBJ2-3
TGCGCCAGCAGCCTTCGCCCGGTTGGGGATACGCAGTATTTT
CASSLRPVGDTQYF
>-|TRBV14|15|TRBD2|TRBJ2-7
TGTGCCAGCAGCCCCAGGACTAGCGGGAACTACGAGCAGTACTTC
CASSPRTSGNYEQYF
>-|TRBV7-2|16|TRBD2|TRBJ2-5
TGTGCCAGCAGCTTTTCCCAAGCGGGAGTCGGGGAGACCCAGTACTTC
CASSFSQAGVGETQYF
>-|TRBV25-1|11|-|TRBJ2-7
TGTGCCAGCGGGAGCTCCTACGAGCAGTACTTC
CASGSSYEQYF
>-|TRBV18|18|-|TRBJ2-6
TGTGCCAGCTCACCACTGAACGTATTCCTGTCTGGGGCCAACGTCCTGACTTTC
CASSPLNVFLSGANVLTF
>-|TRBV6-1|14|-|TRBJ2-2
TGTGCCAGCAGACCAGGTGGGGGGCCCGGGGAGCTGTTTTTT
CASRPGGGPGELFF
>-|TRBV6-5|15|-|TRBJ2-3
TGTGCCAGCAGTTACAGTTGGAGGGGGTCAGATACGCAGTATTTT
CASSYSWRGSDTQYF
>-|TRBV4-1|15|-|TRBJ2-1
TGCGCCAGCAGCCAAGGACTAGGCCGGTACAATGAGCAGTTCTTC
CASSQGLGRYNEQFF
>-|TRBV18|17|-|TRBJ2-3
TGTGCCAGCTCACCACTCCCACCACAGGGGGGGACAGATACGCAGTATTTT
CASSPLPPQGGTDTQYF
>-|TRBV7-3|16|-|TRBJ2-1
TGTGCCAGCAGCCCGACGGGAAGGGTTTCCTACAATGAGCAGTTCTTC
CASSPTGRVSYNEQFF
>-|TRBV5-1|16|TRBD2|TRBJ2-5
TGCGCCAGCAGCCCCGGGGACGCGGGAGGTGAAGAGACCCAGTACTTC
CASSPGDAGGEETQYF
>-|TRBV19|15|-|TRBJ2-3
TGTGCCAGTAGAGAAAGAGCGGGTGTCGCAGATACGCAGTATTTT
CASRERAGVADTQYF
>once|TRBV6-5|14|-|TRBJ2-4
TGTGCCAGCAGTCAAACAGGGACTGAAAACATTCAGTACTTC
CASSQTGTENIQYF
>-|TRBV5-4|15|-|TRBJ2-5
TGTGCCAGCAGCCCCTCTAGAGGGGGGGCGGAGACCCAGTACTTC
CASSPSRGGAETQYF
>-|TRBV6-1|15|-|TRBJ2-7
TGTGCCAGCAGTGAAGCTTGGGACTTCGGCTACGAGCAGTACTTC
CASSEAWDFGYEQYF
>-|TRBV7-6|14|-|TRBJ1-3
TGTGCCAGCAGCCCACTTAACTCTGGAAACACCATATATTTT
CASSPLNSGNTIYF
>-|TRBV5-1|15|TRBD1|TRBJ1-2
TGCGCCAGCAGCTGGGGACAGGGGGCTGGCTATGGCTACACCTTC
CASSWGQGAGYGYTF
>-|TRBV6-6|13|-|TRBJ1-2
TGTGCCAGCAGTTACGAGGGGGGAAGAGGCTACACCTTC
CASSYEGGRGYTF
>once|TRBV5-1|13|-|TRBJ1-1
TGCGCCAGCAGCGTCCAGAATCCCACTGAAGCTTTCTTT
CASSVQNPTEAFF
>-|TRBV5-1|14|TRBD2|TRBJ2-5
TGCGCCAGCAGCTTTGGGACTACCGCTGAGACCCAGTACTTC
CASSFGTTAETQYF
>-|TRBV7-9|17|TRBD2|TRBJ2-1
TGTGCCAGCAGCTTAGCTTCCGGGGCTAGCGGGTACCAGGAGCAGTTCTTC
CASSLASGASGYQEQFF
>-|TRBV2|14|TRBD1|TRBJ1-5
TGTGCCAGCAGTCAGACAGGGTCCAATCAGCCCCAGCATTTT
CASSQTGSNQPQHF
>-|TRBV16|18|-|TRBJ1-1
TGTGCCAGCAGCCCAAGGACAGTCTTTTCCTACAAGAACACTGAAGCTTTCTTT
CASSPRTVFSYKNTEAFF
>-|TRBV5-3|14|TRBD2|TRBJ2-1
TGTGCCAGAAGTTCTCTAGCGGCCGGCAATGAGCAGTTCTTC
CARSSLAAGNEQFF
>-|TRBV19|16|TRBD2|TRBJ2-1
TGTGCCAGTAGCAGCGGGAGGGCCTCGGGTTACAATGAGCAGTTCTTC
CASSSGRASGYNEQFF